The source of this TCR beta chain is a study of blood T cell repertoires in COVID-19. At the level of the study: COVID-19 samples from acute and convalescent phases originated in the United States, Italy and Spain. T cells, B-cell-depleted T cells, or PBMCs supplied cDNA or gDNA.

Using immunoSEQ multiplex PCR, the repertoire was profiled, and TCRdb retains in-frame clones only, with some absent. This table holds around 1,400 clones, less than 95% found once. Trimming at V came to 4 bases and at J to 3 bases, leaving 9 bases not matched to a gene. The CDR3 sequence is 15 residues long. CDR1 is SGHRS, CDR2 YFSETQ, per germline. V usage is TRBV5-1 and J usage is TRBJ2-7; TRBD1 agrees at 8 bases. The sequence derives from a human donor in a cohort sampled during active COVID-19. The sample taken for sequencing was peripheral blood. In DNA, the CDR3 is TGCGCCAGCAGCAAACGATCAGGGGGCGACTACGAGCAGTACTTC. Translating it yields CASSKRSGGDYEQYF.